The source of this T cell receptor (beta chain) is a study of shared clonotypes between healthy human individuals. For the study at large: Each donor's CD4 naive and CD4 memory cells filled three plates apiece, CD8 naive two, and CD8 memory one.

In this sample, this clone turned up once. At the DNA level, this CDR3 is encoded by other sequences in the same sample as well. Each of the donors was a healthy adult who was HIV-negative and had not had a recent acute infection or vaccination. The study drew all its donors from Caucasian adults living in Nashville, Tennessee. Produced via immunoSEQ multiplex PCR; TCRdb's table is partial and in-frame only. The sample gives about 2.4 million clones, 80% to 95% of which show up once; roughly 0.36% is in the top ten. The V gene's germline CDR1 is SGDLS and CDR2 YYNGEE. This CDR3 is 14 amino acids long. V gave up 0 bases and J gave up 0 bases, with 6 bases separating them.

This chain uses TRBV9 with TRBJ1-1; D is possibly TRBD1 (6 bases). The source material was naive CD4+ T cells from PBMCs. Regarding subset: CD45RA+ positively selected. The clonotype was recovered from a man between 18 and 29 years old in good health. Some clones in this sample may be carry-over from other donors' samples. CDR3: CASSVGTVNTEAFF. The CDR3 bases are TGTGCCAGCAGCGTAGGGACAGTGAACACTGAAGCTTTCTTT.